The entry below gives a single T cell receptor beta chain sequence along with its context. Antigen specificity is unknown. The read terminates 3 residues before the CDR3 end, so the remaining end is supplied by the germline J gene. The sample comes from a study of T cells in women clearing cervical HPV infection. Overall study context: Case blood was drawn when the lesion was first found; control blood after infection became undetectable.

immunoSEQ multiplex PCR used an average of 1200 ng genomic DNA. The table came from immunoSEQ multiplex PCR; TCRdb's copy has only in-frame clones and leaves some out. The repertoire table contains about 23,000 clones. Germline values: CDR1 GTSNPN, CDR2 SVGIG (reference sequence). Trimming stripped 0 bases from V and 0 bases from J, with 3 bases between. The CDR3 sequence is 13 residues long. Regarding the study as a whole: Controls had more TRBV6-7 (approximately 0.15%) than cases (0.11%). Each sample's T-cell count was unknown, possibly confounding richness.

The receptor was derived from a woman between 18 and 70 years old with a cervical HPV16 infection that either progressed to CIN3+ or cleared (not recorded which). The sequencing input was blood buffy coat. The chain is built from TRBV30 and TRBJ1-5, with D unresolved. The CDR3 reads CAWSVHSNQPQHF. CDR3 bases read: TGTGCCTGGAGTGTACATAGCAATCAGCCC.